The T cell receptor (beta chain) described here comes from a study of human T cells and chemical hapten exposure. For the study at large: Chiefly female patients presented with alopecia areata, totalis or universalis. Findings of the study overall: The study found that PT1 expanded TCR counts correlated positively with patch test score.

TCRdb independently ran MiXCR on the RACE reads; one entry per CDR3 protein. Among almost 40,000 distinct CDR3 sequences listed, less than 9% were seen once. The time point here: pre-sensitization, week 0. Treatment here: therapeutic diphenylcyclopropenone sensitization with weekly scalp DPC. This clonotype was recorded a few times. Its antigen is unknown. Material: whole blood, obtained in connection with sensitization to the hapten diphenylcyclopropenone (DPC). The receptor was derived from a woman aged 45-60 years with alopecia areata. Some clones in this sample may be carry-over from other donors' samples.

The CDR3 coding sequence is TGTGCCAGCAGTATGGTCAGAACCTACGAGCAGTACTTC. The encoded protein is CASSMVRTYEQYF. The chain links TRBV2 to TRBJ2-7; D unclear. The CDR3 contains 13 residues. V was pared by 5 bases and J by 2 bases, with 10 bases between. Germline V gene sequence: CDR1 SNHLY, CDR2 FYNNEI. The full variable domain, rest sourced from reference TRBV2 and TRBJ2-7, is EPEVTQTPSHQVTQMGQEVILRCVPISNHLYFYWYRQILGQKVEFLVSFYNNEISEKSEIFDDQFSVERPDGSNFTLKIRSTKLEDSAMYFCASSMVRTYEQYFGPGTRLTVT.